These 22 T cell receptor beta chains originate from one sample sequenced in a study of blood T cell repertoires in COVID-19. Generated by immunoSEQ multiplex PCR, the TCRdb table keeps only in-frame clones and is missing some. Of approximately 100,000 clones in the sample, about 91% were seen once. The sample comprised peripheral blood. Source of these receptors: a man aged 45 to 65 with acute or convalescent COVID-19.

This sequence joins TRBV6-2 or TRBV6-3 and TRBJ2-1, with D possibly TRBD1 on 5 matching bases. The CDR3 totals 13 residues. Trimming stripped 6 bases from V and 3 bases from J, with 9 bases between. Per germline, CDR1 MNHEY and CDR2 SVGEGT. This CDR3 reads CASSQRGYNEQFF. DNA of the CDR3: TGTGCCAGCAGCCAAAGGGGCTACAATGAGCAGTTCTTC.

Details on this clone: At the DNA level, this CDR3 is encoded by other sequences in the same sample as well. The V and J genes are TRBV2 and TRBJ2-3, with TRBD2 matching 9 bases. CDR1 is SNHLY and CDR2 is FYNNEI in the germline V gene. The CDR3 covers 14 residues. Germline trimming cut 5 bases from V and 3 bases from J; bases unmatched to any gene: 3. CDR3 nucleotide sequence: TGTGCCAGCAGTTTGACTAGCGGTACAGATACGCAGTATTTT. Its protein is CASSLTSGTDTQYF.

The gene calls are TRBV28 and TRBJ1-5, with 9 bases that match TRBD1. Losses at the gene ends were 10 bases for V and 7 bases for J; bases not matched to a gene: 14. The CDR3 is 15 residues long. The germline CDR1 and CDR2 sequences are MDHEN and SYDVKM. The CDR3 loop reads CAINPGTGIAQPQHF. In nucleotides, the CDR3 is TGTGCCATCAACCCCGGGACAGGGATCGCGCAGCCCCAGCATTTT.

This clone was seen more than once but under ten times. The V and J genes are TRBV6-2 or TRBV6-3 and TRBJ1-6; D possibly corresponds to TRBD1 (5 bases). The V end was cut by 4 bases, the J end by 5 bases, with 12 bases between. CDR3 length: 15 amino acids. Germline V CDR1 and CDR2: MNHEY, SVGEGT. The CDR3 region has the DNA TGTGCCAGCAGTTGGTGGGGGGTTAATAATTCACCCCTCCACTTT. Translation gives CASSWWGVNNSPLHF.

This chain links TRBV28 with TRBJ1-4, with TRBD1 identical over 7 bases. After removal of 6 bases from V and 5 bases from J, the junction contained 6 bases not matched to a gene. This CDR3 region has 14 residues. Germline V CDR1 and CDR2: MDHEN, SYDVKM. In nucleotides, the CDR3 is TGTGCCAGCAGCTACCGGGACAGCAATGAAAAACTGTTTTTT. This encodes CASSYRDSNEKLFF.

The J gene is TRBJ2-2, the V gene TRBV9, with TRBD1 matching 10 bases. Germline loops: CDR1 SGDLS, CDR2 YYNGEE. V trimming: 4 bases; J trimming: 0 bases; junction bases outside the gene matches: 15. The CDR3 has 20 amino acids. In DNA, the CDR3 is TGTGCCAGCAGCTCACGACGGACAGGGGGGATACAAGCGAACACCGGGGAGCTGTTTTTT. Translated, it gives CASSSRRTGGIQANTGELFF.

This clone was seen a single time. This sequence joins TRBV5-1 and TRBJ1-2; 9 bases agree with TRBD1. Germline V gene sequence: CDR1 SGHRS, CDR2 YFSETQ. V dropped 3 bases and J dropped 2; count of bases not matched to a gene: 11. The length of the CDR3 is 17 residues. In DNA form, the CDR3 reads TGCGCCAGCAGCTACGGGACAGGGTGGGGGCCCAACTATGGCTACACCTTC. It specifies CASSYGTGWGPNYGYTF.

V gene TRBV7-6 combines with J gene TRBJ1-1; maybe TRBD1 (5 bases). CDR1 is SGHVS, CDR2 FNYEAQ, per germline. Trimming removed 2 bases from V and 4 bases from J, with 17 bases in between. The CDR3 is made up of 16 amino acids. The CDR3 nucleotides are TGTGCCAGCAGCTTAAAAAGTCCGGGTCAGGGCACTGAAGCTTTCTTT. Its translation: CASSLKSPGQGTEAFF.

This sequence joins TRBV6-6 and TRBJ1-2; 8 bases are shared with TRBD1. Trimming at V came to 2 bases and at J to 6 bases, leaving 11 bases not matched to a gene. CDR3 length: 16 residues. Germline CDR1 MNHNY, CDR2 SVGAGI (reference sequence). In DNA, the CDR3 is TGTGCCAGCAGTTACCGGCAGGGGGCGAAGGGTGATGGCTACACCTTC. This translates into CASSYRQGAKGDGYTF.

The chain is built from TRBV18 and TRBJ2-7; TRBD1 is a possible D gene (5 bases). The V gene lost 3 bases and the J gene lost 2 bases, with 8 bases spanning the gap. The germline V gene encodes CDR1 KGHSH and CDR2 LQKENI. This CDR3 region has 13 residues. Written as DNA, the CDR3 is TGTGCCAGCTCACCGACAGTTACCTACGAGCAGTACTTC. Residues: CASSPTVTYEQYF. The full variable domain, in which reference TRBV18 and TRBJ2-7 provide the parts outside the CDR3, is NAGVMQNPRHLVRRRGQEARLRCSPMKGHSHVYWYRQLPEEGLKFMVYLQKENIIDESGMPKERFSAEFPKEGPSILRIQQVVRGDSAAYFCASSPTVTYEQYFGPGTRLTVT.

The chain recombines TRBV6-5 with TRBJ1-2; D is unresolved. The CDR3 totals 13 residues. Germline V gene sequence: CDR1 MNHEY, CDR2 SVGAGI. V lost 6 bases and J 2 bases, leaving 10 bases between the germline ends. The CDR3 spells CASSARGNYGYTF. CDR3 DNA sequence: TGTGCCAGCAGCGCCCGAGGGAACTATGGCTACACCTTC.

The chain has TRBV7-3 and TRBJ1-3; unclear D gene. The CDR3 covers 15 residues. V dropped 5 bases and J dropped 4 bases, with 15 bases sitting between them. The germline gives CDR1 SGHTA, CDR2 FQGTGA. This CDR3 reads CASSPGLGGGNTIYF. The CDR3 DNA reads TGTGCCAGCAGCCCCGGCTTAGGAGGAGGAAACACCATATATTTT.

The genes are TRBV9 and TRBJ2-1; 14 bases map to TRBD2. The ends lost 4 bases at V and 0 bases at J; junction bases unmatched: 9. Looked up from germline, CDR1 is SGDLS and CDR2 is YYNGEE. CDR3 length equals 19 residues. CDR3 residues: CASSYGLAGGPSSYNEQFF. As DNA, the CDR3 is TGTGCCAGCAGCTACGGACTAGCGGGGGGACCTAGCTCCTACAATGAGCAGTTCTTC.

The chain is built from TRBV5-1 and TRBJ2-5; tentatively, D is TRBD1 (7 bases). V gave up 3 bases and J gave up 4 bases, with 19 bases separating them. CDR1 is SGHRS and CDR2 is YFSETQ in the germline V gene. The CDR3 consists of 16 residues. CDR3 loop: CASSWRGQGQGETQYF. DNA of the CDR3: TGCGCCAGCAGCTGGAGGGGGCAGGGACAAGGAGAGACCCAGTACTTC.

The chain employs TRBV25-1 and TRBJ2-3, with a weak D call TRBD1 (6 bases). Between the trimmed V and J ends, which lost 3 bases and 4 bases, there was a span of 11 bases. Germline V gives CDR1 MGHDK, CDR2 SYGVNS. The CDR3 sequence is 14 residues long. CDR3 coding DNA: TGTGCCAGCAGTGATCTGGGGACACCAGATACGCAGTATTTT. Translation: CASSDLGTPDTQYF. Together with reference TRBV25-1 and TRBJ2-3, the CDR3 gives the full variable domain: EADIYQTPRYLVIGTGKKITLECSQTMGHDKMYWYQQDPGMELHLIHYSYGVNSTEKGDLSSESTVSRIRTEHFPLTLESARPSHTSQYLCASSDLGTPDTQYFGPGTRLTVL.

This clone was seen a single time. The chain joins TRBV10-2 to TRBJ1-5, with a possible D match to TRBD1 (6 bases). The length of the CDR3 is 14 residues. From germline, CDR1 is WSHSY and CDR2 SAAADI. V lost 6 bases to trimming and J lost 5 bases, with 14 bases between them. CDR3 in DNA: TGCGCCAGCAGCACCGCCGGGACACATCAGCCCCAGCATTTT. This encodes CASSTAGTHQPQHF.

The chain recombines TRBV21-1 with TRBJ1-2; no DNA check was done on the table's D call, TRBD1. TRBV21-1 has pseudogene status. There are 13 residues in the CDR3. The CDR3 reads CASSTRTGCGYTF. In nucleotides, the CDR3 is TGTGCCAGCAGCACCAGGACAGGGTGCGGCTACACCTTC.

The CDR3 nucleotides are TGCAGCGTTGAAGCCCTTGGGACAGAAGAGGTCGACTATGGCTACACCTTC. Amino acid sequence: CSVEALGTEEVDYGYTF. This chain links TRBV29-1 with TRBJ1-2, with 7 bases identical to TRBD1. Germline V gives CDR1 SQVTM, CDR2 ANQGSEA. This CDR3 contains 17 residues. Unmatched junction bases numbered 14, after V lost 1 base and J lost 3 bases.

The CDR3 sequence: CASSLELGANADTQYF. The CDR3 DNA is TGTGCCAGCAGCTTGGAGCTGGGGGCCAACGCAGATACGCAGTATTTT. The chain carries TRBV5-4 and TRBJ2-3; D possibly corresponds to TRBD1 (6 bases). In germline, CDR1 is SGHNT, CDR2 YYREEE (reference sequence). CDR3 size: 16 residues. V was cut by 0 bases and J by 4 bases, with 15 bases left in between.

The chain couples TRBV13 to TRBJ2-7, with TRBD1 matching over 9 bases. J was trimmed by 3 bases and V by 0 bases; bases with no gene match: 0. The CDR3 has 14 residues. Germline V gene sequence: CDR1 PRHDT, CDR2 FYEKMQ (reference sequence). The CDR3 loop is CASSLGDRGYEQYF. CDR3 sequence (DNA): TGTGCCAGCAGCTTAGGGGACAGGGGCTACGAGCAGTACTTC.

V usage is TRBV3-1 (or the pseudogene TRBV3-2) and J usage is TRBJ1-2; D gene unclear. Germline-derived CDR1 and CDR2 are LGHDT and YNNKEL (reference sequence). This CDR3 spans 13 amino acids. V was clipped by 4 bases and J by 4 bases, with 10 bases between them. CDR3 residues: CASSPLVPYGYTF. The CDR3 coding sequence is TGTGCCAGCAGCCCCCTCGTCCCCTATGGCTACACCTTC.

The chain joins TRBV19 to TRBJ2-5, with D possibly TRBD1 on 6 matching bases. The germline gives CDR1 LNHDA, CDR2 SQIVND (reference sequence). The CDR3 has 16 amino acids. The V gene lost 0 bases and the J gene lost 5 bases, with 16 bases spanning the gap. The CDR3 DNA reads TGTGCCAGTAGTATAGACCGAGGACAGCCTTGGGAGACCCAGTACTTC. It yields the protein CASSIDRGQPWETQYF. The whole variable domain, remainder taken from reference TRBV19 and TRBJ2-5, is DGGITQSPKYLFRKEGQNVTLSCEQNLNHDAMYWYRQDPGQGLRLIYYSQIVNDFQKGDIAEGYSVSREKKESFPLTVTSAQKNPTAFYLCASSIDRGQPWETQYFGPGTRLLVL.